This TCR beta chain was recovered during a study of human T cells and chemical hapten exposure. Study-wide context: Chiefly female patients presented with alopecia areata, totalis or universalis.

Germline-derived CDR1 and CDR2 are MNHNS and SASEGT. The length of the CDR3 is 14 residues. Trimming cost V 4 bases and J 3 bases, with 9 bases left between them. This clonotype was counted between two and nine times. Time point reported: patch test 1, 2 weeks after DPC sensitization. Stated treatment: therapeutic diphenylcyclopropenone sensitization with weekly scalp DPC. Blood collection took place prior to placing each patch test. Blood, whole and unfractionated, served as the source for total RNA extraction. Individual cDNA molecules in this library carried unique molecular identifiers. TCRdb re-analysed the RACE reads in MiXCR, keeping a single row per CDR3 protein. Of 340,000 or so distinct CDR3 sequences listed, approximately 6.3% are singletons.

The chain joins TRBV6-1 to TRBJ1-4; D not certain. This TCR derives from a woman in her late teens or twenties with alopecia areata. Some clones in this sample may be carry-over from other donors' samples. The sample consisted of whole blood, taken in connection with sensitization to the hapten diphenylcyclopropenone (DPC). In DNA form, the CDR3 reads TGTGCCAGCAGTGGACGCAGGTCTAATGAAAAACTGTTTTTT. Protein: CASSGRRSNEKLFF.